This TCR beta chain was retrieved from a study of blood T cells in healthy people across ages (dated by TCRdb to between 2014 and 2016). About the full investigation: In model experiments, template switching captured about one uniquely barcoded TCR beta cDNA molecule for every two T cells. Donors were grouped into four age groups: young (average approximately 15 years), middle-aged (39), aged (over 55) and long-lived (over 80). Age-related changes in TCR beta repertoire diversity were measured in the study by deep sequencing normalized with unique cDNA molecular identifiers. The study analyzed two additional independent replicas of 1 million unique cDNA reads from the same blood draw for two donors, one aged 18 to 30 and one aged 80 or older. To avoid experimental bias, donors of different ages were distributed randomly across sequencing lanes.

The CDR3 sequence holds 15 residues, the cysteine and phenylalanine included. Only the CDR3 part of the read is kept: 45 bases, read in frame from the first base. The germline V end is reduced by 6 bases and the J end by 3 bases; junction bases left unmatched: 8. According to the germline V gene (reference sequence), CDR1 reads MNHNY and CDR2 reads SVGAGI. Notes on this clonotype: Its antigen is currently not known. Base qualities are not at hand, and no much larger clone is one base apart.

Here is what the overall study found, with its caveats: The percentage of naive T cells measured by flow cytometry correlated strongly with observed TCR beta diversity. Bulk unsorted PBMC profiling prevented conclusive comparison of naive and antigen-experienced compartments. Compared with the aged group, the long-lived group had more naive CD4+ T cells, fewer expanded clones and increased TCR diversity, a pattern suggesting age selection. Estimates of total diversity based on one million sequenced T cells were regarded as lower bounds and as underestimates. As age increased, observed TCR beta diversity per million T cells dropped in a roughly linear way, and a significant reduction was already evident by age approximately 40. Because donor CMV infection status was unknown, age-related changes in expanded clonotypes were potentially confounded.

The protocol used for the library was 5' RACE. Instrument used: Illumina HiSeq 2500. The second PCR ran for about 7 to 11 cycles and used a J-beta primer mix along with a sample-barcoded 5' primer. Each TCR beta cDNA molecule received a unique molecular identifier from a template-switch 5' adaptor carrying 12 random nucleotides. At least 2.5 million CDR3-containing paired-end reads were obtained from each sample. First-strand cDNA was synthesized from all RNA with the Mint cDNA synthesis kit, primed by a TRBC-specific oligonucleotide. Following uracil-DNA glycosylase treatment, a first 18-cycle PCR with universal primers M1SS and BC2_uni_R was performed on all cDNA. Turning to the authors' computational methods: Each sample was normalized by randomly selecting 1 million high-quality reads, each carrying a distinct molecular identifier. Reads sharing molecular identifiers were discarded rather than binned into consensus sequences. MiTCR, set to a Q25 quality threshold and the strictest error-elimination algorithm, was used for CDR3 identification, clonotype clustering and error correction. A nonparametric unseen species model with Euler transformation was used to estimate a lower bound on total TCR beta diversity. Using fastp at Q25 and MiXCR, TCRdb reprocessed the public reads and kept productive beta chains. CDR3 protein duplicates are merged, each entry listing the most common genes and DNA. The V and J calls, along with clone size, are taken from TCRdb and not from the paper's own processing. This sample holds approximately 900,000 distinct CDR3 sequences; about 48% were observed only once. Around 15% of the sample goes to the ten largest clones.

Systemically healthy Caucasian individuals from Russia, approximately 39 in total and aged about 6 to 100 years, were included as donors. Approximately 9.3 milliliters of peripheral blood were collected from each donor into EDTA-treated Vacutainer tubes. Ficoll-Paque density-gradient centrifugation was used to isolate PBMCs, with at least 7 million obtained per sample. Total RNA was extracted from PBMCs with Trizol reagent, with at least 6 micrograms obtained per sample. The percentages of naive CD45RAhigh/CD27high T cells were determined by flow cytometry on a PBMC aliquot from every donor. The sequence is built from TRBV6-6 and TRBJ1-5; 7 junctional bases match TRBD1. The sequenced sample was blood. The sequence was obtained from a man in his thirties or forties in good health. The CDR3 reads CASRGSDRNNQPQHF. The bases are TGTGCCAGCAGGGGGTCGGACAGGAACAATCAGCCCCAGCATTTT.